Listed below are T cell receptor beta chains from one sample, sequenced in a study of shared clonotypes between healthy human individuals. Profiled with immunoSEQ multiplex PCR; TCRdb holds only in-frame clones, not every one. The repertoire holds a few hundred thousand clones, with roughly 70% as singletons. Sequenced material: memory CD4+ T cells sorted from blood. The receptor source for this set is a young man in good health. Each CDR3 is given without its conserved first and last residue. Size values are once, few and many counts, or a class for expanded clones, and some rows have none.

>.|TRBV10-3|TRBJ2-1
AIRTGGSYNEQF
>.|TRBV7-8|TRBJ2-1
ASSAGTFYNEQF
>.|TRBV16|TRBJ1-3
ASSQSHSGNTIY
>few|TRBV19|TRBJ2-7
ASSIRPTYEQY
>.|TRBV2|TRBJ2-3
ASSEVPTRYVDTQY
>few|TRBV2|TRBJ2-3
ASSPGLDTDTQY
>.|TRBV10-3|TRBJ2-3
ATRSADTQY
>.|TRBV7-8|TRBJ2-7
ASSLAADSYEQY
>.|TRBV5-1|TRBJ2-2
ASSPRGTGELF
>.|TRBV9|TRBJ2-2
ASSATSGNTGELF
>.|TRBV5-6|TRBJ2-7
ASPEFRTGAQGVEQY
>.|TRBV28|TRBJ2-3
ASSSTLLSTDTQY